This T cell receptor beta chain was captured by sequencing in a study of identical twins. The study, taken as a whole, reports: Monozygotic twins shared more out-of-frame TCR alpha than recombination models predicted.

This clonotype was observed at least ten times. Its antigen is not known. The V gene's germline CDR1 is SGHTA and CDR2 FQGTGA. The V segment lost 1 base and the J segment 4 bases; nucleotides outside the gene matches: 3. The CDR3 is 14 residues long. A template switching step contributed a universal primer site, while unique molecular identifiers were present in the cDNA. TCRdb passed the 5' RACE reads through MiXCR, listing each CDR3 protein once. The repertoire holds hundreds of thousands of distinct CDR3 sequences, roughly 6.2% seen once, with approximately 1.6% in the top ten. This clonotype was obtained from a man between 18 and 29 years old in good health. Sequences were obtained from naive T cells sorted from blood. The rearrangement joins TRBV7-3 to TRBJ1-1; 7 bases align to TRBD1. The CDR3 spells CASSLIGGGTEAFF. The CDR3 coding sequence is TGTGCCAGCAGCTTAATAGGGGGCGGCACTGAAGCTTTCTTT.